This T cell receptor beta chain was captured in a study of blood T cell repertoires in COVID-19. The germline V gene has CDR1 MDHEN and CDR2 SYDVKM. The length of the CDR3 is 15 residues. With 10 bases removed from V and 0 bases from J, the gap between germline ends came to 18 bases. Profiling relied on immunoSEQ multiplex PCR, and the TCRdb table lists in-frame clones only, not all of them. Of around 170,000 clones listed, almost 85% were seen once; the top ten hold less than 15%. Only one count was recorded for this clone. The sequenced sample consisted of peripheral blood. The TCR was taken from a young man with active or convalescent COVID-19. J is TRBJ1-1 and V is TRBV28; D is possibly TRBD1 (5 bases). CDR3 DNA: TGTGCCACCCGACGTAGGGGATACATGAACACTGAAGCTTTCTTT. Amino acids: CATRRRGYMNTEAFF.